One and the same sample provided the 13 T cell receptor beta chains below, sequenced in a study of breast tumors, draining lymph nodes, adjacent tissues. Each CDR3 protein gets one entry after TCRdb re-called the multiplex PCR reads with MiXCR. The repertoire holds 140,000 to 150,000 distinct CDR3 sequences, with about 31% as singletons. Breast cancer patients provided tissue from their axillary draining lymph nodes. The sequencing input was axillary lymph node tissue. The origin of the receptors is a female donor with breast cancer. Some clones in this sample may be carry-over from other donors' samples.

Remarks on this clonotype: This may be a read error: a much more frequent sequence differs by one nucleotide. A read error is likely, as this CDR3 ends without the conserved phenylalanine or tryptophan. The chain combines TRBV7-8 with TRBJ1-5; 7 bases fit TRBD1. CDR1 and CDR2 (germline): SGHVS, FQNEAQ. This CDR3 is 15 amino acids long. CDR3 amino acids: CVSSLLGQSNQPQHL. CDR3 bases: TGTGTCAGCAGCTTACTGGGACAGAGCAATCAGCCCCAGCATCTT.

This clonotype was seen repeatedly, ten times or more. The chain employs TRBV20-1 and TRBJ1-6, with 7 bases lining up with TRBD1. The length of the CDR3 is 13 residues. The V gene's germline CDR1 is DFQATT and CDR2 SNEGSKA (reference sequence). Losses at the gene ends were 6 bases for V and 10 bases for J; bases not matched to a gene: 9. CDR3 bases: TGCAGTGCCCTACAGGGGAAAGGATCACCCCTCCACTTT. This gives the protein CSALQGKGSPLHF.

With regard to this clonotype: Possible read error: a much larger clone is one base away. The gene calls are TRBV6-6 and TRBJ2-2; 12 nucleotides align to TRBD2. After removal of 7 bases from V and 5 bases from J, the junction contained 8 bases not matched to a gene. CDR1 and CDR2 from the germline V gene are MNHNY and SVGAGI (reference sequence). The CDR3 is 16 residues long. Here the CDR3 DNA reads TGTGCCAGCACCCTAGCGGGGGGGCCGGAAACCGGGGAGCTGTTTTTT. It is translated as CASTLAGGPETGELFF.

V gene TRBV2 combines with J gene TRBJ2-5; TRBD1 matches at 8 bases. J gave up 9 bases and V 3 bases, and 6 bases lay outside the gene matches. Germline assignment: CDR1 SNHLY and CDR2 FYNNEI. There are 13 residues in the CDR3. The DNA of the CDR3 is TGTGCCAGCAGTGAGGACAGGGTTCAGCCCCAGTACTTC. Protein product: CASSEDRVQPQYF.

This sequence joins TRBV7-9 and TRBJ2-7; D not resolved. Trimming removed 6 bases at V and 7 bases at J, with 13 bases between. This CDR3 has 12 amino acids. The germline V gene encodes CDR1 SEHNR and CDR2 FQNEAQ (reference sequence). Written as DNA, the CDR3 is TGTGCCAGCAGATCAGACGTTGGTGAGCAGTACGTC. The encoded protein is CASRSDVGEQYV.

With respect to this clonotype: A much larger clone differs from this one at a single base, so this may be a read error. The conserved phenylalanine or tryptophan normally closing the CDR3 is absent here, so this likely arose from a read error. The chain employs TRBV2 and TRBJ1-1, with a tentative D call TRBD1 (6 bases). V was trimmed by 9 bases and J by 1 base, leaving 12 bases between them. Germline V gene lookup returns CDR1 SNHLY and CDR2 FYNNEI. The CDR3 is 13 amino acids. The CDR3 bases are TGTGCCAGTCATGGACAGACGAACACTGAAGCTTTCCTT. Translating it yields CASHGQTNTEAFL.

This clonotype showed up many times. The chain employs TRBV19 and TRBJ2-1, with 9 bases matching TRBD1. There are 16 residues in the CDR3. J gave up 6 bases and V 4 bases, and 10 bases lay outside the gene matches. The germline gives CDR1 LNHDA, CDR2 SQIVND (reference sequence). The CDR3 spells CASSKLTGGRPNEQFF. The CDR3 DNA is TGTGCCAGTAGTAAATTAACAGGGGGCCGCCCCAATGAGCAGTTCTTC.

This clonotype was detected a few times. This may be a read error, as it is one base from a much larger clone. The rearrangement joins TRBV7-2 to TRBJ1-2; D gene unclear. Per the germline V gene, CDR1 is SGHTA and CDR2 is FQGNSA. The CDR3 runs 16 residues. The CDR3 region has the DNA TGTGCCAGCAGCTCCCTCCGTTGGGTTGACCACTATGGCCACACCTTC. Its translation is CASSSLRWVDHYGHTF.

Here the CDR3 reads CASSIVGGLEKLFF. For the CDR3, the DNA is TGTGCCAGCAGCATAGTGGGAGGGCTTGAAAAACTGTTTTTT. This rearrangement joins TRBV12-3 or TRBV12-4 to TRBJ1-4; no clear D. The CDR3 totals 14 residues. The V and J ends lost 6 bases and 7 bases respectively, with 15 bases between them.

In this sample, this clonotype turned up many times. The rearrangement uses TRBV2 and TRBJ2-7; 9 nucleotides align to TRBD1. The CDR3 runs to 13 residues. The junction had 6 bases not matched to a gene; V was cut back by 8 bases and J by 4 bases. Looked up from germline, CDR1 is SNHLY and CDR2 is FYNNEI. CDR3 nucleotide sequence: TGTGCCAGCCAACGGGACAGGGTTTACGAGCAGTACTTC. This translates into CASQRDRVYEQYF.

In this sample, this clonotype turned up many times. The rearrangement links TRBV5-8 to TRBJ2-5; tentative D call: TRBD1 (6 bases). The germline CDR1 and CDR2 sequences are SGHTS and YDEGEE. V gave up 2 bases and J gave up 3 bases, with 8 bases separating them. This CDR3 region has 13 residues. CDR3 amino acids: CASSLQGKETQYF. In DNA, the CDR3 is TGTGCCAGCAGCTTACAGGGTAAAGAGACCCAGTACTTC.

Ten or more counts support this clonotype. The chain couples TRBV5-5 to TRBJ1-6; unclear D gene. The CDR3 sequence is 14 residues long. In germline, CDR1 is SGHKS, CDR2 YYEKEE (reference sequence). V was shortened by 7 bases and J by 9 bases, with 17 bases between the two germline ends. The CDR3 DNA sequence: TGTGCCAGCGGACCGGGGTACAAACCTTCACCCCTCCACTTT. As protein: CASGPGYKPSPLHF.

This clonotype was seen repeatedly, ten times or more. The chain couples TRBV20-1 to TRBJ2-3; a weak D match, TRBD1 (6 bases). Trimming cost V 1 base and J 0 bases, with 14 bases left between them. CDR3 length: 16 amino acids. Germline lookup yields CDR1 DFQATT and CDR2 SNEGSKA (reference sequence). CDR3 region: CSARGLGTRSTDTQYF. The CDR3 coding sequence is TGCAGTGCTAGAGGCCTCGGGACAAGGAGCACAGATACGCAGTATTTT.